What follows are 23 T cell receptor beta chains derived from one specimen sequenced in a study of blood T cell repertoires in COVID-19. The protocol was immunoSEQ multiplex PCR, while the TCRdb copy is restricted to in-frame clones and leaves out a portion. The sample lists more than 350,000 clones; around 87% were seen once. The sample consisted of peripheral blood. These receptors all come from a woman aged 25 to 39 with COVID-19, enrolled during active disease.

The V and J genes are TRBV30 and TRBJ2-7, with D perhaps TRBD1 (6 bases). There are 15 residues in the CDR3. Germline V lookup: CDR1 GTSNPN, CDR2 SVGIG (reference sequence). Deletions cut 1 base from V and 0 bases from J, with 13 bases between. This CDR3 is CAWSDRWGRSYEQYF. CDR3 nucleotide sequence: TGTGCCTGGAGTGACCGATGGGGGCGCTCCTACGAGCAGTACTTC. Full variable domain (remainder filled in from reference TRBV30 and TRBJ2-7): SQTIHQWPATLVQPVGSPLSLECTVEGTSNPNLYWYRQAAGRGLQLLFYSVGIGQISSEVPQNLSASRPQDRQFILSSKKLLLSDSGFYLCAWSDRWGRSYEQYFGPGTRLTVT.

The CDR3 loop reads CASRATGTGIYEQYF. The CDR3 DNA reads TGTGCCAGTAGGGCGACCGGGACAGGGATCTACGAGCAGTACTTC. This chain links TRBV19 with TRBJ2-7; 9 bases fit TRBD1. Losses at the gene ends were 6 bases for V and 3 bases for J; bases not matched to a gene: 9. This CDR3 contains 15 residues. CDR1 is LNHDA and CDR2 is SQIVND in the germline V gene (reference sequence).

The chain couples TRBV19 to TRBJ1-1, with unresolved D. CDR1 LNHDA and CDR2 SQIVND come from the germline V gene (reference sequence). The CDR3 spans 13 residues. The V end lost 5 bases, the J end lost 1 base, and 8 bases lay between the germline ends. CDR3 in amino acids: CASSQQKNTEAFF. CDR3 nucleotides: TGTGCCAGTAGTCAACAGAAGAACACTGAAGCTTTCTTT.

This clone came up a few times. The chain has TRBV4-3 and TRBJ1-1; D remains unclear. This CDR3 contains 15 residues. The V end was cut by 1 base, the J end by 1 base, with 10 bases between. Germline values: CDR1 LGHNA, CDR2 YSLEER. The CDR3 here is CASSQGGRSNTEAFF. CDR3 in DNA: TGCGCCAGCAGCCAAGGTGGTCGGTCGAACACTGAAGCTTTCTTT.

This chain's CDR3 is CASSLDWGPFEQYF. The CDR3 DNA is TGCGCCAGCAGCTTGGATTGGGGGCCCTTCGAGCAGTACTTC. V gene TRBV5-1 combines with J gene TRBJ2-7; D is perhaps TRBD1 (6 bases). The CDR3 totals 14 residues. Germline V gene data show CDR1 as SGHRS and CDR2 as YFSETQ. V was cut by 0 bases and J by 6 bases, with 13 bases left in between.

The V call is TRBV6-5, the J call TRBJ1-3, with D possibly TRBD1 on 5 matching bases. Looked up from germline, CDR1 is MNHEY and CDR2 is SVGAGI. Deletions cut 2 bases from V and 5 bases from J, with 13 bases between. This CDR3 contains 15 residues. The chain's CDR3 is CASSYAQGFRNTIYF. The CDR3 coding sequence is TGTGCCAGCAGTTACGCGCAGGGTTTCCGAAACACCATATATTTT.

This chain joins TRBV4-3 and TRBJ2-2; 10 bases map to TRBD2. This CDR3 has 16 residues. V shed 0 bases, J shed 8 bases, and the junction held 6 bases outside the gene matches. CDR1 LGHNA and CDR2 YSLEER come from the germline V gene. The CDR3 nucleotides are TGCGCCAGCAGCCAAGATCGGCTAGCGGGAGTTGGGGAGCTGTTTTTT. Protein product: CASSQDRLAGVGELFF.

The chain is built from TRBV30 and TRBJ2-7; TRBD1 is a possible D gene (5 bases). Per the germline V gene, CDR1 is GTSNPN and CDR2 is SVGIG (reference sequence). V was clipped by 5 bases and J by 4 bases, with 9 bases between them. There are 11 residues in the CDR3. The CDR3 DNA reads TGTGCCTGGCAGCAGGGTTACGAGCAGTACTTC. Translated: CAWQQGYEQYF.

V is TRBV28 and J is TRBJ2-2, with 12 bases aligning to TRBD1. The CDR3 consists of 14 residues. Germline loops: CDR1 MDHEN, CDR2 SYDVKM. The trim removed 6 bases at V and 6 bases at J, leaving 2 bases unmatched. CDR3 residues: CASRGTGGSGELFF. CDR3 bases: TGTGCCAGCAGGGGGACAGGGGGCTCCGGGGAGCTGTTTTTT.

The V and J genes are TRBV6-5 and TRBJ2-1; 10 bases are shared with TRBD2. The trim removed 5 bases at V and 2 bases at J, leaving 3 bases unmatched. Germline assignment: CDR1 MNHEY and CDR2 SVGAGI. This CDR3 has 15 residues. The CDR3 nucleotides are TGTGCCAGCAGTAGGGGGACTAGCGCCTACAATGAGCAGTTCTTC. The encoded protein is CASSRGTSAYNEQFF.

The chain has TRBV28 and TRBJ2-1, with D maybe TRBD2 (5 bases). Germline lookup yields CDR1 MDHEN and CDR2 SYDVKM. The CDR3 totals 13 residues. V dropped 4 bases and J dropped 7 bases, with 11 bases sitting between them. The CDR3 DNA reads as TGTGCCAGCAGTTGGGGAGTGGTAAATGAGCAGTTCTTC. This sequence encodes CASSWGVVNEQFF.

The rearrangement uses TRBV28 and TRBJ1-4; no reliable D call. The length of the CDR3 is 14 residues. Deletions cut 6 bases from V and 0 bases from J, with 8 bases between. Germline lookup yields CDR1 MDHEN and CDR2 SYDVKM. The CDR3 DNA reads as TGTGCCAGCAGCCGGGTCCCAACTAATGAAAAACTGTTTTTT. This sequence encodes CASSRVPTNEKLFF. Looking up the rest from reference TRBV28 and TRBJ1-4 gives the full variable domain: DVKVTQSSRYLVKRTGEKVFLECVQDMDHENMFWYRQDPGLGLRLIYFSYDVKMKEKGDIPEGYSVSREKKERFSLILESASTNQTSMYLCASSRVPTNEKLFFGSGTQLSVL.

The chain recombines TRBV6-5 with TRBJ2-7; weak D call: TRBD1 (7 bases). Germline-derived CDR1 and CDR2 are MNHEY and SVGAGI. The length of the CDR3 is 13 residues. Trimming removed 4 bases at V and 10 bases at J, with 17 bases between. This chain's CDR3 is CASSSSGGGVQYF. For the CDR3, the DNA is TGTGCCAGCAGTTCCAGTGGAGGGGGCGTCCAGTACTTC.

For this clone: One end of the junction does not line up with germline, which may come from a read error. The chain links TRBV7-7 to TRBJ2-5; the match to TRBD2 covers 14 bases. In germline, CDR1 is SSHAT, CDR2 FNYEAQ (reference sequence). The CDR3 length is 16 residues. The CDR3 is CASSRGTSGRFETQYF. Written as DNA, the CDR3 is TGTGCTAGCAGCCGCGGGACTAGCGGGAGATTTGAGACCCAGTACTTC.

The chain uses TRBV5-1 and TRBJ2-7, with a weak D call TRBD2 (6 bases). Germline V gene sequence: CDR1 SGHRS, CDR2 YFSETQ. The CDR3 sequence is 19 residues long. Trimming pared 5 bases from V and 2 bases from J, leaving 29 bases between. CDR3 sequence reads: CASSPWGEPNRDSPYEQYF. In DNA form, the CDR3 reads TGCGCCAGCAGTCCCTGGGGTGAACCGAACCGGGACTCCCCCTACGAGCAGTACTTC.

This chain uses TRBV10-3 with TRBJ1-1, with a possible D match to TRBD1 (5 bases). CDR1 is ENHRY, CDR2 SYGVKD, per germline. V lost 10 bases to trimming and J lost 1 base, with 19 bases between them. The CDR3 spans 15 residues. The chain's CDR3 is CATHAVGQTNTEAFF. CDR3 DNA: TGTGCCACCCACGCCGTAGGACAAACGAACACTGAAGCTTTCTTT.

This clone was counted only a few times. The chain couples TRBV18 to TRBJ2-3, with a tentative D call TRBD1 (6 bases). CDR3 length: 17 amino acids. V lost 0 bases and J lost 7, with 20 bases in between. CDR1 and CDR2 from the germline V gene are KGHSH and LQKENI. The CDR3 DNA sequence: TGTGCCAGCTCACCACCGGGCAGGGGAAGAGGGGCCAATACGCAGTATTTT. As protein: CASSPPGRGRGANTQYF. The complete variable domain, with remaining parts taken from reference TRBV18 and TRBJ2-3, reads NAGVMQNPRHLVRRRGQEARLRCSPMKGHSHVYWYRQLPEEGLKFMVYLQKENIIDESGMPKERFSAEFPKEGPSILRIQQVVRGDSAAYFCASSPPGRGRGANTQYFGPGTRLTVL.

The CDR3 DNA sequence: TGTGCCAGCAGCATCCGGGCCGGGGGAAGCTCCTATAATTCACCCCTCCACTTT. Its protein is CASSIRAGGSSYNSPLHF. This chain connects TRBV11-2 to TRBJ1-6; D is possibly TRBD1 (5 bases). The CDR3 runs 18 residues. V dropped 5 bases and J dropped 0 bases, with 17 bases sitting between them. The V gene's germline CDR1 is SGHAT and CDR2 FQNNGV.

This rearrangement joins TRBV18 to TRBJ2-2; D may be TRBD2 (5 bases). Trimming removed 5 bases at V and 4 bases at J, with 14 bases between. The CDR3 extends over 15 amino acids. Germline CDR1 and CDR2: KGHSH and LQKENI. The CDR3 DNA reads TGTGCCAGCTCAATCGGACTCGCGGGCACCGGGGAGCTGTTTTTT. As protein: CASSIGLAGTGELFF.

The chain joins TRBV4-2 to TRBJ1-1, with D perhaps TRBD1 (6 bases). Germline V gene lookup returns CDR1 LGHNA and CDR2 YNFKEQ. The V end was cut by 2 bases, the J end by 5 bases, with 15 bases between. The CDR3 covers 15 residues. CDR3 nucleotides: TGTGCCAGCAGCCAAAAAGGGGGGGGTGAAACTGAAGCTTTCTTT. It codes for CASSQKGGGETEAFF.

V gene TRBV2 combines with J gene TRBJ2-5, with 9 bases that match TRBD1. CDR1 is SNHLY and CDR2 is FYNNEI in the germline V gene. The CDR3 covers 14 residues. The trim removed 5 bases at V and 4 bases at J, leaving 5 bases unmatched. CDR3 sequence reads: CASSRQGVPETQYF. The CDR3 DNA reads TGTGCCAGCAGTCGACAGGGGGTCCCAGAGACCCAGTACTTC.

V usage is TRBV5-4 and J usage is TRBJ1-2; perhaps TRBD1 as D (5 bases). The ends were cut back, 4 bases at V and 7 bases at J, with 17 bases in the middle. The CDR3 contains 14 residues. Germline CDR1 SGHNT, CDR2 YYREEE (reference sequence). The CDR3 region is CASSPAVGLGGYTF. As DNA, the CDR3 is TGTGCCAGCAGCCCGGCCGTGGGGCTGGGTGGCTACACCTTC.

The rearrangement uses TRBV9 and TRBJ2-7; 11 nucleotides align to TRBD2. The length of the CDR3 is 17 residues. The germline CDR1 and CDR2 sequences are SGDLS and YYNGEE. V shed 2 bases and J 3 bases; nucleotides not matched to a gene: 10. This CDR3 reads CASSVGLAGGLVYEQYF. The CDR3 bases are TGTGCCAGCAGCGTTGGGCTAGCGGGAGGCCTAGTCTACGAGCAGTACTTC.